Each of the 13 T cell receptor beta chains below was sequenced from the same sample in a study of Tregs in tolerant kidney transplant recipients. Method: immunoSEQ multiplex PCR; TCRdb's copy keeps in-frame clones and lacks some. The table lists around 70,000 clones, about nine tenths of them singletons. The sequencing used CD8+ T cells from blood, collected before the transplant. The source is a human donor who received a combined kidney and bone marrow transplant.

The chain recombines TRBV19 with TRBJ1-2; the match to TRBD1 covers 10 bases. The trim removed 3 bases at V and 8 bases at J, leaving 21 bases unmatched. The germline V gene has CDR1 LNHDA and CDR2 SQIVND (reference sequence). The CDR3 loop spans 19 amino acids. The CDR3 loop reads CASSMLPGQGQNVPFGYTF. CDR3 coding DNA: TGTGCCAGTAGTATGTTGCCGGGACAGGGGCAGAACGTTCCATTCGGCTACACCTTC.

This chain joins TRBV27 and TRBJ2-1, with D uncertain. The CDR3 length is 13 residues. The V end was cut by 2 bases, the J end by 4 bases, with 6 bases between. Germline V gene lookup returns CDR1 MNHEY and CDR2 SMNVEV (reference sequence). CDR3 region: CASSLNRYNEQFF. In DNA form, the CDR3 reads TGTGCCAGCAGTTTAAACCGGTACAATGAGCAGTTCTTC.

V is TRBV11-3 and J is TRBJ2-1, with 13 bases aligning to TRBD2. CDR3 length: 18 residues. The V segment lost 5 bases and the J segment 0 bases; nucleotides outside the gene matches: 7. The germline gives CDR1 SGHNT, CDR2 YENEEA. This chain's CDR3 is CASSPGTSGTSSYNEQFF. The DNA of the CDR3 is TGTGCCAGCAGCCCGGGGACTAGCGGGACGAGCTCCTACAATGAGCAGTTCTTC.

This chain connects TRBV19 to TRBJ1-2; D uncertain. V dropped 5 bases and J dropped 4 bases, with 11 bases sitting between them. There are 13 residues in the CDR3. CDR1 and CDR2 from the germline V gene are LNHDA and SQIVND (reference sequence). CDR3 amino acids: CASSQAYGYGYTF. Written as DNA, the CDR3 is TGTGCCAGTAGTCAGGCTTATGGCTATGGCTACACCTTC.

The chain combines TRBV5-1 with TRBJ2-2; D perhaps matches TRBD2 (6 bases). This CDR3 is built from 15 residues. Deletions cut 1 base from V and 1 base from J, with 8 bases between. The germline V gene encodes CDR1 SGHRS and CDR2 YFSETQ. The chain's CDR3 is CASSLRRGNTGELFF. The CDR3 region has the DNA TGCGCCAGCAGCTTGAGGCGGGGGAACACCGGGGAGCTGTTTTTT.

The rearrangement uses TRBV4-2 and TRBJ2-3, with a possible D match to TRBD2 (6 bases). The V end was cut by 4 bases, the J end by 6 bases, with 11 bases between. Germline-derived CDR1 and CDR2 are LGHNA and YNFKEQ. The CDR3 consists of 13 residues. The CDR3 DNA follows: TGTGCCAGCAGCCCGTATCTAGCGGATACGCAGTATTTT. Translating gives CASSPYLADTQYF.

The chain has TRBV27 and TRBJ2-3; D uncertain. CDR3 size: 11 residues. Between the trimmed V and J ends, which lost 7 bases and 4 bases, there was a span of 6 bases. Germline V gene lookup returns CDR1 MNHEY and CDR2 SMNVEV (reference sequence). As DNA, the CDR3 is TGTGCCAGCATTAGTGCAGATACGCAGTATTTT. This codes for CASISADTQYF.

This clone occurred a few times. J is TRBJ1-1 and V is TRBV25-1, with unresolved D. With 5 bases removed from V and 5 bases from J, the gap between germline ends came to 6 bases. The length of the CDR3 is 11 residues. Germline V lookup: CDR1 MGHDK, CDR2 SYGVNS. The CDR3, as DNA: TGTGCCAGCAGTTCTCTTACTGAAGCTTTCTTT. Protein product: CASSSLTEAFF. Together with reference TRBV25-1 and TRBJ1-1, the CDR3 gives the full variable domain: EADIYQTPRYLVIGTGKKITLECSQTMGHDKMYWYQQDPGMELHLIHYSYGVNSTEKGDLSSESTVSRIRTEHFPLTLESARPSHTSQYLCASSSLTEAFFGQGTRLTVV.

This chain joins TRBV19 and TRBJ2-1; the D gene is possibly TRBD1 (6 bases). The CDR3 length is 14 residues. Germline lookup yields CDR1 LNHDA and CDR2 SQIVND (reference sequence). Between the trimmed V and J ends, which lost 2 bases and 8 bases, there was a span of 13 bases. CDR3 sequence (DNA): TGTGCCAGTAGTATATTTACAGGGAAACATGAGCAGTTCTTC. This codes for CASSIFTGKHEQFF.

This clone occurred a few times. The chain recombines TRBV10-3 with TRBJ2-1, with 9 bases fitting TRBD1. The CDR3 contains 11 residues. V was pared by 11 bases and J by 8 bases, with 4 bases of the junction left unmatched. CDR1 and CDR2 from the germline V gene are ENHRY and SYGVKD. In DNA, the CDR3 is TGTGCCGTGGGGACAGGGCATGAGCAGTTCTTC. This sequence encodes CAVGTGHEQFF.

The rearrangement uses TRBV7-9 and TRBJ1-1, with no clear D. Looked up from germline, CDR1 is SEHNR and CDR2 is FQNEAQ (reference sequence). The germline V and J ends were trimmed by 0 bases and 1 base, with 12 bases remaining between them. This CDR3 has 16 amino acids. DNA of the CDR3: TGTGCCAGCAGCTTAGCTGGGCCGGGAAAGAACACTGAAGCTTTCTTT. This translates into CASSLAGPGKNTEAFF.

V is TRBV28 and J is TRBJ1-2, with 9 bases aligning to TRBD1. The CDR3 has 13 residues. The V and J ends lost 3 bases and 5 bases, in that order; junction bases with no gene match: 1. Germline V gives CDR1 MDHEN, CDR2 SYDVKM. This chain's CDR3 is CASSLGTGYGYTF. DNA of the CDR3: TGTGCCAGCAGTTTGGGGACAGGGTATGGCTACACCTTC.

The V call is TRBV4-3, the J call TRBJ2-3; 11 nucleotides agree with TRBD2. CDR3 size: 15 residues. After removal of 1 base from V and 4 bases from J, the junction contained 1 base not matched to a gene. The V gene's germline CDR1 is LGHNA and CDR2 YSLEER. For the CDR3, the DNA is TGCGCCAGCAGCCAAGGGACTAGCGGGCCAGATACGCAGTATTTT. It codes for CASSQGTSGPDTQYF.